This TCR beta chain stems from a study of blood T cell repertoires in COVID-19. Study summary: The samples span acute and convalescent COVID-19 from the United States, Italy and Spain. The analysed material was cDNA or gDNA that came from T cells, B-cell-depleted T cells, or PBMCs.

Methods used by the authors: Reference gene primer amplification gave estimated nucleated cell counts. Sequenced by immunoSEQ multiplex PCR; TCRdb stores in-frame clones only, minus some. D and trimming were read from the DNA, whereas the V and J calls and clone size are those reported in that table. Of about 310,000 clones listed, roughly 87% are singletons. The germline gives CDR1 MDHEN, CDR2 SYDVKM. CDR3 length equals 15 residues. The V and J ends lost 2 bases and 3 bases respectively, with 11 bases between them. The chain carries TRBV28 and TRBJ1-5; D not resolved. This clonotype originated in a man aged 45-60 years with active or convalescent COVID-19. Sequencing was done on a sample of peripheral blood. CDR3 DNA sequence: TGTGCCAGCAGTTTAGGCCGGAGAGACAATCAGCCCCAGCATTTT. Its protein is CASSLGRRDNQPQHF. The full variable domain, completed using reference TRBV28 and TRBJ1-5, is DVKVTQSSRYLVKRTGEKVFLECVQDMDHENMFWYRQDPGLGLRLIYFSYDVKMKEKGDIPEGYSVSREKKERFSLILESASTNQTSMYLCASSLGRRDNQPQHFGDGTRLSIL.